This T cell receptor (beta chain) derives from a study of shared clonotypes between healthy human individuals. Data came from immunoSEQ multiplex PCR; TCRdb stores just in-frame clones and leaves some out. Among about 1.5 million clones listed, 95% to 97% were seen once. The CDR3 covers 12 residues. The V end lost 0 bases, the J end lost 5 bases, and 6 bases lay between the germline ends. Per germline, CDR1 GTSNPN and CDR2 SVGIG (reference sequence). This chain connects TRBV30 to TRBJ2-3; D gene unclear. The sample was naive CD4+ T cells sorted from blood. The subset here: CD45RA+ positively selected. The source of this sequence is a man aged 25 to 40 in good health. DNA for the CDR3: TGTGCCTGGAGTGTAACGATAGATACGCAGTATTTT. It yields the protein CAWSVTIDTQYF.